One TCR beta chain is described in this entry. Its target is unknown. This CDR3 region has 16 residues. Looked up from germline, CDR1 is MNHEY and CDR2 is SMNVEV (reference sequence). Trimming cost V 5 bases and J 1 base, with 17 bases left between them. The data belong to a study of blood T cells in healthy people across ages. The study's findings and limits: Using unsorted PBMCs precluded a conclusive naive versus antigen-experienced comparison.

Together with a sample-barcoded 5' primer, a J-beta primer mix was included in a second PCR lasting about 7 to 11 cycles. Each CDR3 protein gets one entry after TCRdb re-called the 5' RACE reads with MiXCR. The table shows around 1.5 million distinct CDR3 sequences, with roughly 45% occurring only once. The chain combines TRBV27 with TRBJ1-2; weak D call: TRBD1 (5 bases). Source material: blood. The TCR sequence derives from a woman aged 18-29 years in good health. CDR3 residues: CASSPDRTRLNYGYTF. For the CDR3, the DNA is TGTGCCAGCAGTCCTGACAGAACCAGGCTTAACTATGGCTACACCTTC.